The 24 T cell receptor beta chains below come from one sample, sequenced in a study of blood T cell repertoires in COVID-19. The data were produced by immunoSEQ multiplex PCR, yet TCRdb's version contains in-frame clones alone and is incomplete. The table has 150,000 to 200,000 clones, about 90% seen once. Sample: peripheral blood. These receptors were obtained from a man between 25 and 39 years old with COVID-19, enrolled during active disease.

The chain joins TRBV4-2 to TRBJ2-1, with 8 bases matching TRBD1. The V segment lost 8 bases and the J segment 0 bases; nucleotides outside the gene matches: 0. Germline lookup yields CDR1 LGHNA and CDR2 YNFKEQ. The CDR3 runs to 13 residues. The CDR3 coding sequence is TGTGCCAGCGGACAGGGCTCCTACAATGAGCAGTTCTTC. This codes for CASGQGSYNEQFF.

V and J are TRBV11-2 and TRBJ2-3; 7 nucleotides align to TRBD2. CDR3 length: 17 amino acids. The V and J ends lost 6 bases and 2 bases, in that order; junction bases with no gene match: 14. Germline CDR1 and CDR2: SGHAT and FQNNGV. The CDR3 region is CASSSNWGGGTTDTQYF. The CDR3 DNA sequence: TGTGCCAGCAGTTCCAACTGGGGCGGGGGAACCACAGATACGCAGTATTTT.

The CDR3 sequence is CASSPVRVDYSSGANVLTF. DNA for the CDR3: TGTGCCAGCTCACCGGTGAGAGTGGACTATAGCTCTGGGGCCAACGTCCTGACTTTC. J is TRBJ2-6 and V is TRBV18, with D tentatively TRBD2 (6 bases). V lost 3 bases and J 0 bases, leaving 18 bases between the germline ends. CDR1 is KGHSH, CDR2 LQKENI, per germline. This CDR3 contains 19 residues.

This chain links TRBV28 with TRBJ1-2; 7 bases align to TRBD1. The CDR3 contains 16 residues. The J segment lost 8 bases and the V segment lost 3 bases, leaving 15 bases of the junction unmatched. The germline gives CDR1 MDHEN, CDR2 SYDVKM. The CDR3 DNA reads as TGTGCCAGCAGTTTGGGTGGACAGGCCCTAACGAGGGGCTACACCTTC. Its protein product is CASSLGGQALTRGYTF.

The chain recombines TRBV29-1 with TRBJ1-1; TRBD1 aligns across 8 bases. The V and J ends lost 3 bases and 3 bases, in that order; junction bases with no gene match: 6. The germline V gene has CDR1 SQVTM and CDR2 ANQGSEA. The CDR3 sequence is 14 residues long. The CDR3 DNA sequence: TGCAGCGTTGATGAGGCCAGGGGGCACACTGAAGCTTTCTTT. Protein sequence: CSVDEARGHTEAFF.

This clone was seen a handful of times. J is TRBJ2-7 and V is TRBV27, with 7 bases that match TRBD2. V shed 0 bases and J 0 bases; nucleotides not matched to a gene: 2. Germline V CDR1 and CDR2: MNHEY, SMNVEV (reference sequence). This CDR3 spans 15 amino acids. The CDR3 is CASSLSAGASYEQYF. The CDR3 region has the DNA TGTGCCAGCAGTTTATCGGCGGGAGCCTCCTACGAGCAGTACTTC.

CDR3 region: CASSLSGGTHMNTQYF. The CDR3 coding sequence is TGCGCCAGCAGCTTAAGCGGGGGGACGCACATGAATACGCAGTATTTT. The rearrangement uses TRBV5-1 and TRBJ2-3; 9 nucleotides line up with TRBD2. With 2 bases clipped from V and 7 bases from J, the junction kept 11 bases outside the gene matches. The CDR3 covers 16 residues. CDR1 SGHRS and CDR2 YFSETQ come from the germline V gene.

The rearrangement joins TRBV3-1 (or the pseudogene TRBV3-2) to TRBJ2-6; weak D call: TRBD1 (5 bases). The CDR3 loop spans 17 amino acids. V was clipped by 8 bases and J by 0 bases, with 17 bases between them. Germline lookup yields CDR1 LGHDT and CDR2 YNNKEL (reference sequence). The CDR3 loop is CASAKAGSYSGANVLTF. In DNA form, the CDR3 reads TGTGCCAGCGCAAAGGCAGGGTCCTACTCTGGGGCCAACGTCCTGACTTTC.

The chain has TRBV15 and TRBJ1-3; D is uncertain. V shed 0 bases and J shed 0 bases, with 9 bases lying between them. The CDR3 totals 16 residues. CDR1 is LNHNV, CDR2 YYDKDF, per germline (reference sequence). CDR3 in DNA: TGTGCCACCAGCAGAGAAGGAACAGTCTCTGGAAACACCATATATTTT. Translating gives CATSREGTVSGNTIYF.

The chain couples TRBV5-8 to TRBJ1-1; D not resolved. Between the trimmed V and J ends, which lost 3 bases and 3 bases, there was a span of 15 bases. This CDR3 spans 15 amino acids. Germline loops: CDR1 SGHTS, CDR2 YDEGEE. The CDR3 is CASSSHHYSHTEAFF. CDR3 nucleotides: TGTGCCAGCAGCTCCCATCATTACAGTCACACTGAAGCTTTCTTT.

The chain couples TRBV2 to TRBJ1-5; TRBD1 matches 7 bases. V trimming: 3 bases; J trimming: 0 bases; junction bases outside the gene matches: 2. Germline CDR1 and CDR2: SNHLY and FYNNEI. The CDR3 contains 15 residues. The CDR3 DNA reads as TGTGCCAGCAGTGACAGGGGGACTAGCAATCAGCCCCAGCATTTT. Protein: CASSDRGTSNQPQHF.

The CDR3 here is CASSPLAPSGVAHYEQYF. The CDR3 region has the DNA TGTGCCAGCAGTCCTTTAGCCCCAAGCGGGGTCGCCCACTACGAGCAGTACTTC. This chain joins TRBV6-6 and TRBJ2-7, with 7 positions matching TRBD2. V shed 5 bases, J shed 3 bases, and the junction held 19 bases outside the gene matches. CDR1 and CDR2 from the germline V gene are MNHNY and SVGAGI (reference sequence). The CDR3 covers 18 residues.

The V gene is TRBV11-1, the J gene TRBJ2-1, with D possibly matching TRBD2 (6 bases). In germline, CDR1 is SGHAT, CDR2 FQDESV (reference sequence). This CDR3 contains 15 residues. V lost 4 bases and J 10 bases, leaving 20 bases between the germline ends. The CDR3 sequence is CASSWGARRVGEQFF. The CDR3 bases are TGTGCCAGCAGCTGGGGAGCCAGGAGGGTTGGGGAGCAGTTCTTC.

This clone appeared a single time. The chain uses TRBV18 and TRBJ2-5; a possible D gene is TRBD1 (5 bases). CDR1 is KGHSH and CDR2 is LQKENI in the germline V gene. The CDR3 consists of 14 residues. Trimming removed 4 bases at V and 5 bases at J, with 14 bases between. CDR3 nucleotide sequence: TGTGCCAGCTCACGTAACGCAGGGCAGGAGACCCAGTACTTC. Its protein product is CASSRNAGQETQYF.

The genes are TRBV29-1 and TRBJ1-1; TRBD1 is a possible D gene (5 bases). V gave up 7 bases and J gave up 0 bases, with 12 bases separating them. The CDR3 has 13 residues. The V gene's germline CDR1 is SQVTM and CDR2 ANQGSEA. DNA of the CDR3: TGCAGCGCCTACAGGAGAATGAACACTGAAGCTTTCTTT. Translating it yields CSAYRRMNTEAFF.

In this sample, this clone turned up once. V is TRBV7-7 and J is TRBJ2-5; TRBD2 matches at 14 bases. The CDR3 is 15 residues long. Germline CDR1 SSHAT, CDR2 FNYEAQ (reference sequence). V shed 5 bases, J shed 2 bases, and the junction held 1 base outside the gene matches. The CDR3 region is CASSRLAGGQETQYF. The CDR3 DNA reads as TGTGCCAGCAGCCGACTAGCGGGGGGGCAAGAGACCCAGTACTTC.

The rearrangement uses TRBV19 and TRBJ1-2; D is perhaps TRBD1 (6 bases). Between the trimmed V and J ends, which lost 7 bases and 2 bases, there was a span of 14 bases. This CDR3 has 14 residues. Per germline, CDR1 LNHDA and CDR2 SQIVND (reference sequence). CDR3 nucleotides: TGTGCCAGTACCATCCAGGGGCGCAACTATGGCTACACCTTC. Its translation: CASTIQGRNYGYTF.

The genes are TRBV5-8 and TRBJ2-2; D is possibly TRBD1 (6 bases). The V end was cut by 6 bases, the J end by 2 bases, with 17 bases between. The CDR3 covers 16 residues. The germline CDR1 and CDR2 sequences are SGHTS and YDEGEE. For the CDR3, the DNA is TGTGCCAGCACCTCTCCCCAGGGGTTTAACACCGGGGAGCTGTTTTTT. Protein: CASTSPQGFNTGELFF.

The chain has TRBV9 and TRBJ2-7; 14 nucleotides align to TRBD2. The V gene's germline CDR1 is SGDLS and CDR2 YYNGEE. The V and J ends lost 4 bases and 3 bases, in that order; junction bases with no gene match: 6. The CDR3 consists of 16 residues. In DNA form, the CDR3 reads TGTGCCAGCAGCCCCAGACTAGCGGGAGGGCTCTACGAGCAGTACTTC. Its translation is CASSPRLAGGLYEQYF.

The V gene is TRBV7-9, the J gene TRBJ2-3; the match to TRBD1 covers 8 bases. The CDR3 runs to 14 residues. V trimming: 5 bases; J trimming: 4 bases; junction bases outside the gene matches: 5. CDR1 and CDR2 (germline): SEHNR, FQNEAQ (reference sequence). Here the CDR3 DNA reads TGTGCCAGCAGCCACCGGGACAGGCCAGATACGCAGTATTTT. This codes for CASSHRDRPDTQYF.

This sequence joins TRBV7-3 and TRBJ2-5; TRBD1 might be the D (6 bases). Trimming left V 1 base short and J 4 bases short, with 10 bases between. CDR1 SGHTA and CDR2 FQGTGA come from the germline V gene. The CDR3 has 14 residues. CDR3 residues: CASSLRGGLETQYF. The CDR3 DNA follows: TGTGCCAGCAGCTTAAGAGGGGGATTAGAGACCCAGTACTTC.

The gene calls are TRBV5-5 and TRBJ1-2; D remains unclear. CDR3 length: 15 residues. V gave up 0 bases and J gave up 4 bases, with 13 bases separating them. The germline V gene has CDR1 SGHKS and CDR2 YYEKEE (reference sequence). The chain's CDR3 is CASSLVRQATYGYTF. The DNA for the CDR3 is TGTGCCAGCAGCTTGGTCCGTCAGGCCACCTATGGCTACACCTTC. The whole variable domain, remainder taken from reference TRBV5-5 and TRBJ1-2, is DAGVTQSPTHLIKTRGQQVTLRCSPISGHKSVSWYQQVLGQGPQFIFQYYEKEERGRGNFPDRFSARQFPNYSSELNVNALLLGDSALYLCASSLVRQATYGYTFGSGTRLTVV.

This chain connects TRBV6-4 to TRBJ2-3; TRBD2 agrees at 7 bases. Germline assignment: CDR1 MRHNA and CDR2 SNTAGT. The CDR3 extends over 14 amino acids. V shed 2 bases, J shed 5 bases, and the junction held 4 bases outside the gene matches. The CDR3 here is CASSDGRAGDTQYF. The DNA for the CDR3 is TGTGCCAGCAGTGACGGGAGGGCCGGAGATACGCAGTATTTT.

The chain carries TRBV28 and TRBJ2-1; 11 bases match TRBD2. CDR1 and CDR2 from the germline V gene are MDHEN and SYDVKM. V lost 5 bases and J lost 7; bases outside the gene matches: 13. The CDR3 runs to 17 residues. CDR3 amino acids: CASSLRTSGLMGNEQFF. CDR3 nucleotides: TGTGCCAGCAGTCTAAGGACTAGCGGGTTAATGGGAAATGAGCAGTTCTTC.